This T cell receptor (beta chain) came from a study of blood T cell repertoires in COVID-19 (dated by TCRdb to the early 2020s). Concerning the study at large: Collaborator samples came from the United States, Italy and Spain and covered acute and convalescent phases of COVID-19. The prospective study material was composed of cDNA or gDNA derived from T cells, B-cell-depleted T cells, or PBMCs. Deeply sampled blood TCRbeta repertoires from subjects exposed to, actively infected with, or recovered from COVID-19 were included in the dataset. A freely available public database, intended as a resource for researchers studying the immune response to SARS-CoV-2, is where the repertoires were released. The samples were drawn from two sources: the first 160 participants of the ongoing ImmuneRACE study, and 1,254 subjects contributed by 6 global collaborators. Sample metadata almost always included a de-identified subject ID, COVID-19 status, age in years and sex. Where available, HLA class I and class II types were obtained from metadata supplied by the sample provider rather than from assay-based typing. Results and caveats for the whole study, not just this receptor: How much clinical and demographic metadata was included differed by source and by participant, and the metadata was provided uncurated.

Per the germline V gene, SGDLS is the CDR1 and YYNGEE is the CDR2. Including the terminal cysteine and phenylalanine, the CDR3 comprises 16 residues. Only the CDR3 part of the read is kept: 48 bases, read in frame from the first base. Trimming accounts for 4 bases at V and 1 base at J, while the number of junction bases matched to no gene is 11. In the prospective study, participants were roughly 18 to 95 years old, resided in around 25 geographic areas of the United States, and were enrolled through a virtual design. In the prospective study, participants were assigned to cohorts based on the clinical history participants reported in a screening survey and a study questionnaire. A participant counted as exposed if, within 2 weeks of entering the study, that participant had been in contact with someone who had a PCR-confirmed or clinician-diagnosed COVID-19 case. In the prospective study, mobile phlebotomists collected whole blood, serum and a nasopharyngeal or oropharyngeal swab from each participant. Prospective study participants could optionally give additional blood draws and questionnaires over an approximately 2-month period. Before DNA extraction, blood samples from the prospective study were shipped at room temperature or frozen.

TCRbeta CDR3 regions were amplified from genomic DNA by means of the immunoSEQ Assay, a bias-controlled multiplex PCR. Under the source paper's analysis protocol: The number of nucleated cells in each sample was estimated from the amplification of reference gene primers within the assay. Sequence reads were collapsed and filtered to measure the absolute abundance of every unique TCRbeta CDR3 rearrangement. Productive Simpson clonality was computed per sample as the square root of Simpson's diversity index over productive rearrangements. TCRdb stores this immuneACCESS table with in-frame sequences only. Part of the clones is absent; in the studies checked, under half of the shortfall reflects unresolved V genes, and no reason is known for the rest. D and trimming come from the DNA, and the V and J calls and clone size come from that table. This sample holds approximately 150,000 clones; approximately 80% were observed only once. Over 5% of the sample goes to the ten largest clones.

This clone turned up a few times. What this receptor recognizes is not known. Base quality data are lacking; no much larger clone is found one base away. Here the chain combines TRBV9 and TRBJ2-7; the junction holds 7 bases that match TRBD1. The sample taken for sequencing was PBMCs or T cells enriched from blood (not recorded which). This receptor was taken from a man in his sixties or seventies who had been exposed to COVID-19. The DNA is TGTGCCAGCAGCCGCGGAGGTGGGACAGCTTCCTACGAGCAGTACTTC. Its product reads: CASSRGGGTASYEQYF.